These T cell receptor beta chains were read from a single sample in a study of blood T cells in healthy people across ages. From the 5' RACE reads, TCRdb called clonotypes with MiXCR, one entry per CDR3 protein. The sample includes more than 1.4 million distinct CDR3 sequences, approximately 40% of them seen just once. The sequenced material came from blood. The receptors shown here come from a woman aged 18-35 years in good health. Each CDR3 is given with its conserved first and last residue. The order of the fields is J gene, D gene, clone size, V gene, CDR3 protein, CDR3 DNA. A D gene is named only where the DNA matches it firmly. Not every row has a clone size; where given, it reads once, few, many or a size class.

>TRBJ2-7|-|few|TRBV12-3/TRBV12-4
CASGPRPRGLSGEQYF
TGTGCCAGCGGCCCCAGGCCCAGGGGTCTTTCCGGCGAGCAGTACTTC
>TRBJ1-1|-|-|TRBV3-1
CASSQYREDTEAFF
TGTGCCAGCAGTCAATACAGGGAGGACACTGAAGCTTTCTTT
>TRBJ2-1|-|-|TRBV20-1
CSASRTGTYYSEQFF
TGCAGTGCTAGTAGGACTGGGACATACTACAGTGAGCAGTTCTTC
>TRBJ2-7|TRBD2|many|TRBV2
CASSEVSGGSGEQYF
TGTGCCAGCAGTGAAGTTAGCGGGGGGTCGGGAGAGCAGTACTTC
>TRBJ2-1|-|-|TRBV3-1
CASSQMTGRTIEQFF
TGTGCCAGCAGCCAGATGACAGGCAGGACAATTGAGCAGTTCTTC
>TRBJ2-1|-|few|TRBV6-1
CASSETRDWDEQFF
TGTGCCAGCAGTGAAACCAGGGACTGGGATGAGCAGTTCTTC
>TRBJ2-2|TRBD1|few|TRBV12-3/TRBV12-4
CASRGNRDRNTGELFF
TGTGCCAGCAGGGGGAATCGGGACAGAAACACCGGGGAGCTGTTTTTT
>TRBJ2-3|-|-|TRBV2
CASGPSSRTDTQYF
TGTGCCAGCGGCCCCAGCAGCCGCACAGATACGCAGTATTTT
>TRBJ1-1|-|-|TRBV20-1
CSPTKQTEAFF
TGCAGCCCTACTAAACAGACTGAAGCTTTCTTT
>TRBJ2-1|-|few|TRBV10-2
CATQGGRQNNEQFF
TGCGCCACTCAGGGGGGGAGACAGAACAATGAGCAGTTCTTC
>TRBJ1-2|-|-|TRBV7-8
CASSLGDTRGYGYTF
TGTGCCAGCAGCTTAGGGGACACCCGGGGCTATGGCTACACCTTC
>TRBJ2-7|-|once|TRBV20-1
CSALPPLASYEQYF
TGCAGTGCGCTACCGCCGCTAGCGTCCTACGAGCAGTACTTC
>TRBJ2-7|TRBD2|few|TRBV20-1
CSASWKLAGFSEQYF
TGCAGTGCCAGCTGGAAACTAGCGGGGTTTTCCGAGCAGTACTTC
>TRBJ2-7|-|-|TRBV4-2
CASSQIGAFSYEQYF
TGTGCCAGCAGCCAAATAGGTGCCTTCTCCTACGAGCAGTACTTC
>TRBJ2-7|TRBD1|-|TRBV29-1
CSVLQGNSYEQYF
TGCAGCGTCTTACAGGGGAATTCCTACGAGCAGTACTTC
>TRBJ2-5|TRBD1|few|TRBV7-2
CASSLDGTGLQETQYF
TGTGCCAGCAGCTTAGATGGGACAGGGTTGCAAGAGACCCAGTACTTC
>TRBJ2-7|-|few|TRBV6-5
CASSSAQGYEQYF
TGTGCCAGCAGTTCGGCCCAGGGCTACGAGCAGTACTTC
>TRBJ2-5|-|-|TRBV7-8
CASSLYLDILSRPQYF
TGTGCCAGCAGCTTATACCTGGACATATTATCAAGACCCCAGTACTTC
>TRBJ2-1|-|-|TRBV14
CVSSQGRIFNDEQFF
TGTGTCAGCAGCCAGGGACGGATTTTTAATGATGAGCAGTTCTTC
>TRBJ1-4|-|-|TRBV20-1
CSAMTGGDEKLFF
TGCAGTGCTATGACAGGCGGGGATGAAAAACTGTTTTTT
>TRBJ1-2|-|-|TRBV6-5
CASSYGILYGYTF
TGTGCCAGCAGTTACGGGATCCTCTATGGCTACACCTTC
>TRBJ2-5|-|few|TRBV6-5
CASSWARPEETQYF
TGTGCCAGCAGTTGGGCGCGACCCGAAGAGACCCAGTACTTC
>TRBJ2-3|-|few|TRBV7-9
CASSYPPGFATDTQYF
TGTGCCAGCAGCTACCCACCCGGTTTTGCAACAGATACGCAGTATTTT
>TRBJ2-3|-|many|TRBV7-2
CASSLVPGADTQYF
TGTGCCAGCAGCTTAGTCCCAGGGGCCGATACGCAGTATTTT
>TRBJ2-2|-|-|TRBV24-1
CATRSNTGELFF
TGTGCCACCAGGTCGAACACCGGGGAGCTGTTTTTT
>TRBJ1-1|TRBD1|few|TRBV9
CASSVSDRRNTEAFF
TGTGCCAGCAGCGTTTCGGACAGGCGGAACACTGAAGCTTTCTTT
>TRBJ2-1|TRBD2|-|TRBV10-3
CAISESGTSGRNSYNEQFF
TGTGCCATCAGTGAGTCCGGGACTAGCGGGAGGAACTCCTACAATGAGCAGTTCTTC
>TRBJ2-3|-|few|TRBV4-1
CASSQGRGASLDTQYF
TGCGCCAGCAGCCAGGGGAGGGGGGCGTCATTAGATACGCAGTATTTT
>TRBJ2-3|TRBD2|few|TRBV10-2
CASSWGLGGTDTQYF
TGCGCCAGCAGTTGGGGACTAGGGGGCACAGATACGCAGTATTTT
>TRBJ1-4|-|-|TRBV21-1
CASSIHRGSGEKLFF
TGTGCCAGCAGCATACACAGGGGGTCGGGTGAAAAACTGTTTTTT
>TRBJ2-7|-|-|TRBV28
CASIRASAYKRAYEQYF
TGTGCCAGCATAAGAGCAAGCGCCTATAAGCGGGCCTACGAGCAGTACTTC
>TRBJ1-6|-|few|TRBV5-1
CASRLEAGNSPLHF
TGCGCCAGCAGATTGGAAGCCGGTAATTCACCCCTCCACTTT
>TRBJ2-1|-|few|TRBV21-1
CASSKMGPGQGENEQFF
TGTGCCAGCAGCAAAATGGGGCCGGGACAGGGCGAGAATGAGCAGTTCTTC
>TRBJ2-1|TRBD2|few|TRBV6-5
CASSYLSGGADNEQFF
TGTGCCAGCAGTTACCTTAGCGGGGGGGCTGACAATGAGCAGTTCTTC
>TRBJ1-4|-|-|TRBV5-1
CASSLVRRGEKLFF
TGCGCCAGCAGCTTGGTCCGGCGGGGCGAAAAACTGTTTTTT
>TRBJ1-2|TRBD1|-|TRBV27
CASSLSITGGSNYGYTF
TGTGCCAGCAGTTTATCGATTACAGGGGGTTCGAACTATGGCTACACCTTC
>TRBJ2-5|TRBD2|few|TRBV7-2
CASLASGGWGETQYF
TGTGCCAGCCTAGCTAGCGGGGGTTGGGGAGAGACCCAGTACTTC
>TRBJ2-3|-|-|TRBV27
CASSLTAVTPDTQYF
TGTGCCAGCAGTCTCACGGCGGTCACTCCAGATACGCAGTATTTT
>TRBJ2-7|TRBD1|-|TRBV30
CAWRLGQGVGEQYF
TGTGCCTGGAGGCTGGGACAGGGGGTTGGCGAGCAGTACTTC
>TRBJ2-3|-|few|TRBV5-1
CASSGDGDSTDTQYF
TGCGCCAGCAGCGGGGACGGGGACAGCACAGATACGCAGTATTTT
>TRBJ1-6|TRBD1|few|TRBV20-1
CSATRQGDSWNSPLHF
TGCAGTGCTACAAGACAGGGCGATTCCTGGAATTCACCCCTCCACTTT
>TRBJ1-4|-|few|TRBV7-9
CASATGTNEKLFF
TGTGCCAGCGCGACAGGAACTAATGAAAAACTGTTTTTT
>TRBJ2-4|-|many|TRBV6-5
CASSLAGKNIQYF
TGTGCCAGCAGTTTGGCGGGGAAAAACATTCAGTACTTC
>TRBJ2-7|-|few|TRBV20-1
CSASGGQRYEQYF
TGCAGTGCTAGTGGGGGTCAGCGCTACGAGCAGTACTTC
>TRBJ2-7|-|-|TRBV3-1
CASSQGLLPGGEQYF
TGTGCCAGCAGCCAAGGTCTCCTGCCTGGGGGCGAGCAGTACTTC
>TRBJ1-2|TRBD1|few|TRBV10-3
CAISPTGDYGYTF
TGTGCCATCAGCCCGACAGGGGACTATGGCTACACCTTC
>TRBJ1-1|-|-|TRBV4-1
CASSQDVGARTEAFF
TGCGCCAGCAGCCAAGATGTGGGGGCGCGCACTGAAGCTTTCTTT
>TRBJ1-2|-|few|TRBV27
CASSDQAFYGYTF
TGTGCCAGCAGTGACCAAGCTTTCTATGGCTACACCTTC
>TRBJ2-1|TRBD2|-|TRBV27
CASKGGSSYNEQFF
TGTGCCAGCAAAGGCGGGAGCTCCTACAATGAGCAGTTCTTC
>TRBJ2-3|TRBD1|once|TRBV6-1
CASSTGTGVWSTDTQYF
TGTGCCAGCAGTACCGGGACAGGGGTGTGGAGCACAGATACGCAGTATTTT
>TRBJ2-3|TRBD1|many|TRBV7-2
CASSPGQLSTDTQYF
TGTGCCAGCAGCCCGGGACAGTTGTCCACAGATACGCAGTATTTT
>TRBJ2-7|-|-|TRBV30
CAWRRYDGQYF
TGTGCCTGGAGGCGATACGACGGGCAGTACTTC
>TRBJ2-1|-|-|TRBV6-1
CASIGGNEQFF
TGTGCCAGCATTGGGGGCAATGAGCAGTTCTTC
>TRBJ1-5|-|-|TRBV19
CASSPGQALNPQHF
TGTGCCAGTAGCCCGGGTCAGGCCTTGAATCCCCAGCATTTT
>TRBJ2-5|-|-|TRBV29-1
CSVDTGDEQYF
TGCAGCGTTGATACTGGCGATGAGCAGTACTTC
>TRBJ2-7|-|-|TRBV6-1
CASREEEQYF
TGTGCCAGCAGAGAAGAAGAGCAGTACTTC
>TRBJ1-4|TRBD1|few|TRBV6-1
CASSLATGRNEKLFF
TGTGCCAGCAGTTTGGCGACAGGGCGAAATGAAAAACTGTTTTTT
>TRBJ2-3|TRBD2|-|TRBV18
CASSPQRTSVGADTQYF
TGTGCCAGCTCACCACAGAGGACTAGCGTGGGCGCAGATACGCAGTATTTT
>TRBJ1-5|-|few|TRBV20-1
CSARVTQGSNQPQHF
TGCAGTGCTAGAGTAACCCAAGGGAGCAATCAGCCCCAGCATTTT
>TRBJ1-3|-|-|TRBV6-5
CASSSHRAIGGNTIYF
TGTGCCAGCAGTTCACACAGGGCCATTGGAGGAAACACCATATATTTT